This TCR beta chain was sequenced during a study of shared clonotypes between healthy human individuals. As for the study in general: Researchers assigned three CD4 naive, three CD4 memory, two CD8 naive and one CD8 memory plate to each donor.

Sequenced by immunoSEQ multiplex PCR; TCRdb stores in-frame clones only, minus some. The sample contains around 610,000 clones, about 96% of which appear only once. Concerning this clone itself: Its antigen is not identified.

Positively selected for CCR7, the CD45RO-negative cells used as naive CD8 cells excluded terminally differentiated effector memory CD45RA+ cells. Healthy and HIV-negative, the adult donors had no recent acute infections or vaccinations. V shed 6 bases and J shed 15 bases, with 15 bases lying between them. The CDR3 consists of 11 residues. Germline values: CDR1 MGHDK, CDR2 SYGVNS. Study-level points and caveats: In a handful of donors, about 5% of naive CD4 clonotypes appeared in common.

The sequencing input was naive CD8+ T cells sorted from blood. The chain is built from TRBV25-1 and TRBJ2-1; D might be TRBD2 (7 bases). This TCR was recovered from a young woman in good health. The CDR3 is CASSYSGEGFF. The CDR3 DNA reads TGTGCCAGCAGCTATTCAGGGGAGGGGTTCTTC.